The present TCR beta chain was sequenced within a study of tumor-infiltrating lymphocytes in primary liver carcinoma. Study in general: Donors had hepatocellular carcinoma or combined HCC and intrahepatic cholangiocarcinoma. General study results and limits: When set against blood, tumors had a significantly higher top-250-clone fraction (p = 0.039).

It was unsorted whole blood that yielded blood RNA, and germline DNA was also extracted. At sampling, these chronic HBV carriers had received no treatment. This clonotype was counted at least ten times. Its antigen is currently unknown. V lost 6 bases and J 3 bases, leaving 14 bases between the germline ends. The CDR3 sequence is 13 residues long. Germline values: CDR1 SQVTM, CDR2 ANQGSEA. TCR beta cDNA was prepared out of roughly 0.45 ug total RNA by means of a constant-region primer. Nested multiplex PCR, run for three rounds with slightly modified ARM-PCR, yielded TCR beta libraries. Running 9 to 11 cycles apiece, the first two PCR rounds relied on TRBV1-TRBV30 forward primers together with a C-beta reverse primer. MiXCR, run by TCRdb on the multiplex PCR reads, gives a single entry per CDR3 protein. The table lists 330,000 or so distinct CDR3 sequences, roughly 61% of them singletons.

V and J are TRBV29-1 and TRBJ1-2; D not certain. The source of this sequence is a man aged 35 to 55 with primary liver carcinoma and hepatitis B virus infection. Sequencing input: peripheral blood. The CDR3 DNA reads as TGCAGCGTCGCAGAAAACAGAGACTATGGCTACACCTTC. Its protein is CSVAENRDYGYTF.